One and the same sample provided the 19 T cell receptor beta chains below, sequenced in a study of T cell changes during pregnancy in multiple sclerosis. Data came from immunoSEQ multiplex PCR; TCRdb stores just in-frame clones and leaves some out. The table lists tens of thousands of clones, about 92% of them singletons. Here the sequenced sample was peripheral blood, taken in the third trimester of pregnancy. All receptors derive from a female donor in good health, enrolled as a control in a pregnancy study.

This chain uses TRBV5-8 with TRBJ2-1; 9 bases fit TRBD2. Per germline, CDR1 SGHTS and CDR2 YDEGEE. The V segment lost 0 bases and the J segment 13 bases; nucleotides outside the gene matches: 8. This CDR3 region has 14 residues. This chain's CDR3 is CASSLAQGLAGQFF. The CDR3 DNA is TGTGCCAGCAGCTTGGCCCAAGGTCTAGCGGGACAGTTCTTC.

The chain joins TRBV19 to TRBJ1-5; TRBD1 might be the D (6 bases). Trimming shortened V by 10 bases and J by 4 bases, and 17 bases separated the two germline ends. The length of the CDR3 is 14 residues. Germline V gene sequence: CDR1 LNHDA, CDR2 SQIVND (reference sequence). CDR3: CATSDRITNQPQHF. The CDR3 DNA sequence: TGTGCCACCAGTGACAGGATTACGAATCAGCCCCAGCATTTT. The full variable domain, completed using reference TRBV19 and TRBJ1-5, is DGGITQSPKYLFRKEGQNVTLSCEQNLNHDAMYWYRQDPGQGLRLIYYSQIVNDFQKGDIAEGYSVSREKKESFPLTVTSAQKNPTAFYLCATSDRITNQPQHFGDGTRLSIL.

CDR3 sequence (DNA): TGCGCCAGCAGCCCGGGACTAGCGGGAGGAACCTACGAGCAGTACTTC. It is translated as CASSPGLAGGTYEQYF. The chain couples TRBV4-3 to TRBJ2-7; 15 bases agree with TRBD2. Losses at the gene ends were 4 bases for V and 2 bases for J; bases not matched to a gene: 3. CDR1 LGHNA and CDR2 YSLEER come from the germline V gene. This CDR3 comprises 16 residues.

The chain uses TRBV27 and TRBJ1-4, with D perhaps matching TRBD1 (5 bases). Trimming left V 4 bases short and J 4 bases short, with 10 bases between. In germline, CDR1 is MNHEY, CDR2 SMNVEV (reference sequence). This CDR3 contains 14 residues. The CDR3 loop is CASSSLDSNEKLFF. The CDR3, as DNA: TGTGCCAGCAGTTCACTCGACAGTAATGAAAAACTGTTTTTT.

The rearrangement joins TRBV5-4 to TRBJ1-2; TRBD1 aligns across 9 bases. V shed 7 bases and J 8 bases; nucleotides not matched to a gene: 18. CDR1 and CDR2 from the germline V gene are SGHNT and YYREEE (reference sequence). This CDR3 contains 16 residues. The CDR3 sequence: CASDPGPNRGRGGYTF. The CDR3 DNA is TGTGCCAGCGACCCTGGCCCCAACAGGGGGCGCGGCGGCTACACCTTC.

This chain joins TRBV4-1 and TRBJ2-1; 8 bases map to TRBD2. The germline CDR1 and CDR2 sequences are MGHRA and YSYEKL. The CDR3 is 16 residues long. With V trimmed by 2 bases and J by 9 bases, 12 bases remained unmatched. CDR3 in DNA: TGCGCCAGCAGCCAAATCCGGGGGGGCCGTTACGTTGAGCAGTTCTTC. This encodes CASSQIRGGRYVEQFF.

The V call is TRBV5-6, the J call TRBJ1-3; D may be TRBD1 (6 bases). Trimming took 0 bases from V and 4 from J, leaving 11 bases between them. The CDR3 covers 15 residues. The germline CDR1 and CDR2 sequences are SGHDT and YYEEEE. The CDR3 DNA is TGTGCCAGCAGCTTGGGTGGGACAAAAGGAAACACCATATATTTT. It encodes CASSLGGTKGNTIYF.

This clone occurred once. The chain uses TRBV6-1 and TRBJ2-1; TRBD2 aligns across 12 bases. The CDR3 is 17 residues long. The V and J ends lost 2 bases and 7 bases, in that order; junction bases with no gene match: 9. CDR1 and CDR2 (germline): MNHNS, SASEGT. The DNA for the CDR3 is TGTGCCAGCAGTGAAACGGCTAGCGGGGGGGCGGGGAATGAGCAGTTCTTC. Translation: CASSETASGGAGNEQFF.

The J gene is TRBJ2-5, the V gene TRBV28, with D maybe TRBD2 (6 bases). CDR1 and CDR2 from the germline V gene are MDHEN and SYDVKM. Trimming cost V 3 bases and J 1 base, with 9 bases left between them. CDR3 length: 14 residues. CDR3 nucleotide sequence: TGTGCCAGCAGTTTGGGAGGACGCCAAGAGACCCAGTACTTC. Translation gives CASSLGGRQETQYF. The variable domain in full, with the rest retrieved from reference TRBV28 and TRBJ2-5, is DVKVTQSSRYLVKRTGEKVFLECVQDMDHENMFWYRQDPGLGLRLIYFSYDVKMKEKGDIPEGYSVSREKKERFSLILESASTNQTSMYLCASSLGGRQETQYFGPGTRLLVL.

The genes are TRBV5-1 and TRBJ2-5; D remains unclear. This CDR3 contains 14 residues. V lost 2 bases and J lost 2, with 10 bases in between. CDR1 SGHRS and CDR2 YFSETQ come from the germline V gene. This CDR3 is CASSFKPPQETQYF. The CDR3, as DNA: TGCGCCAGCAGCTTCAAGCCGCCTCAAGAGACCCAGTACTTC.

The chain recombines TRBV27 with TRBJ2-3; D call uncertain. The CDR3 runs 14 residues. Trimming took off 0 bases at V and 1 base at J, with 5 bases between the two ends. Germline V lookup: CDR1 MNHEY, CDR2 SMNVEV (reference sequence). The CDR3: CASSLSVGTDTQYF. The CDR3 nucleotides are TGTGCCAGCAGTTTATCCGTCGGCACAGATACGCAGTATTTT.

The CDR3 nucleotides are TGTGCCAGCAGTGAAGTCCCCAGGGACGGGGAGCTGTTTTTT. Its protein is CASSEVPRDGELFF. This chain connects TRBV2 to TRBJ2-2; perhaps TRBD1 as D (5 bases). This CDR3 contains 14 residues. CDR1 and CDR2 from the germline V gene are SNHLY and FYNNEI. Trimming shortened V by 1 base and J by 7 bases, and 10 bases separated the two germline ends.

This rearrangement joins TRBV6-5 to TRBJ2-7; the match to TRBD1 covers 9 bases. The germline V gene encodes CDR1 MNHEY and CDR2 SVGAGI. CDR3 length equals 15 residues. Trimming took 0 bases from V and 2 from J; bases not matched to a gene: 2. CDR3 loop: CASSYSTGGAYEQYF. The CDR3 bases are TGTGCCAGCAGTTACTCGACAGGGGGAGCCTACGAGCAGTACTTC.

This clone was seen only once. This chain connects TRBV5-4 to TRBJ2-3; TRBD2 agrees at 15 bases. After removal of 4 bases from V and 5 bases from J, the junction contained 5 bases not matched to a gene. The CDR3 extends over 16 amino acids. The germline V gene has CDR1 SGHNT and CDR2 YYREEE (reference sequence). The CDR3 region has the DNA TGTGCCAGCAGCGTCCGGACTAGCGGGGGGGGAGATACGCAGTATTTT. Protein: CASSVRTSGGGDTQYF.

This sequence joins TRBV21-1 and TRBJ2-7; whether TRBD2, the table's D call, matches the DNA was not checked. TRBV21-1 is a known pseudogene. CDR3 length equals 15 residues. The CDR3 sequence: CASRAPSGPGDEQYF. CDR3 coding DNA: TGTGCCAGCAGGGCCCCTAGCGGACCTGGGGACGAGCAGTACTTC.

The gene calls are TRBV4-1 and TRBJ2-7; 7 nucleotides line up with TRBD2. The V segment lost 3 bases and the J segment 2 bases; nucleotides outside the gene matches: 10. The CDR3 totals 16 residues. CDR1 and CDR2 (germline): MGHRA, YSYEKL. The DNA of the CDR3 is TGCGCCAGCAGCCATGCCCTCTGGCGGGGGACCTACGAGCAGTACTTC. Amino acids: CASSHALWRGTYEQYF.

DNA of the CDR3: TGTGCCAGTAGTATGGGGGGAAGCTCCTACGAGCAGTACTTC. This codes for CASSMGGSSYEQYF. The chain links TRBV19 to TRBJ2-7; TRBD2 might be the D (6 bases). The V end lost 3 bases, the J end lost 0 bases, and 9 bases lay between the germline ends. The CDR3 is made up of 14 amino acids. Germline V gene lookup returns CDR1 LNHDA and CDR2 SQIVND (reference sequence).

This chain uses TRBV5-1 with TRBJ2-3; a weak D match, TRBD1 (5 bases). Germline V gives CDR1 SGHRS, CDR2 YFSETQ. This CDR3 has 15 residues. V shed 4 bases and J shed 4 bases, with 16 bases lying between them. CDR3 sequence (DNA): TGCGCCAGCAGCCGGGCTCAGGGAATTTCAGATACGCAGTATTTT. Translating gives CASSRAQGISDTQYF.

V is TRBV11-3 and J is TRBJ2-3, with 8 bases matching TRBD1. The CDR3 runs 15 residues. After removal of 2 bases from V and 5 bases from J, the junction contained 6 bases not matched to a gene. Germline assignment: CDR1 SGHNT and CDR2 YENEEA. The DNA of the CDR3 is TGTGCCAGCAGCTTAATGACAGGGGTAGGAGATACGCAGTATTTT. Its protein is CASSLMTGVGDTQYF.